Below are 6 T cell receptor beta chains sequenced from a single sample in a study of blood T cell repertoires in COVID-19. Produced via immunoSEQ multiplex PCR; TCRdb's table is partial and in-frame only. Of 180,000 or so clones listed, 80% to 90% are singletons. The sequenced material came from peripheral blood. The receptors originated from a man in his fifties or sixties with acute or convalescent COVID-19.

This clone was counted only a few times. This chain uses TRBV28 with TRBJ2-7; weak D call: TRBD2 (5 bases). Germline loops: CDR1 MDHEN, CDR2 SYDVKM. The CDR3 is made up of 13 amino acids. V lost 6 bases, J lost 0 bases, and 9 bases lay in between. The CDR3 reads CASRAGHSYEQYF. CDR3 sequence (DNA): TGTGCCAGCAGGGCGGGCCACTCCTACGAGCAGTACTTC.

This chain links TRBV18 with TRBJ1-2; tentatively, D is TRBD1 (6 bases). Germline assignment: CDR1 KGHSH and CDR2 LQKENI. The CDR3 covers 17 residues. The ends were cut back, 1 base at V and 0 bases at J, with 15 bases in the middle. Here the CDR3 DNA reads TGTGCCAGCTCACCACAGAACAGAGGGGGAACTAACTATGGCTACACCTTC. Residues: CASSPQNRGGTNYGYTF.

This sequence joins TRBV14 and TRBJ2-7; 12 bases align to TRBD2. Losses at the gene ends were 1 base for V and 3 bases for J; bases not matched to a gene: 4. The CDR3 has 16 amino acids. CDR1 is SGHDN and CDR2 is FVKESK in the germline V gene. The CDR3 sequence: CASSQGRLAGVYEQYF. Written as DNA, the CDR3 is TGTGCCAGCAGCCAAGGGAGACTAGCGGGAGTCTACGAGCAGTACTTC.

V and J are TRBV27 and TRBJ2-1, with 9 bases fitting TRBD2. V trimming: 7 bases; J trimming: 6 bases; junction bases outside the gene matches: 10. The germline CDR1 and CDR2 sequences are MNHEY and SMNVEV (reference sequence). The CDR3 extends over 15 amino acids. The CDR3 loop is CASTRKAGGGNEQFF. The CDR3 nucleotides read TGTGCCAGCACCCGAAAAGCGGGAGGAGGCAATGAGCAGTTCTTC.

Only a few counts were recorded for this clone. The chain has TRBV7-6 and TRBJ1-6; D is ambiguous. The germline gives CDR1 SGHVS, CDR2 FNYEAQ. Trimming took off 3 bases at V and 7 bases at J, with 13 bases between the two ends. The CDR3 spans 15 residues. The CDR3 coding sequence is TGTGCCAGCAGCTTGGGGTGGGAGCCCAATTCACCCCTCCACTTT. The encoded protein is CASSLGWEPNSPLHF.

The chain is built from TRBV3-1 (or the pseudogene TRBV3-2) and TRBJ2-3; 7 positions match TRBD2. This CDR3 comprises 14 residues. Germline CDR1 LGHDT, CDR2 YNNKEL (reference sequence). V lost 4 bases and J lost 6; bases outside the gene matches: 7. The CDR3 DNA reads TGTGCCAGCAGCCCCCATCGGGGAGGGGATACGCAGTATTTT. Its protein product is CASSPHRGGDTQYF.